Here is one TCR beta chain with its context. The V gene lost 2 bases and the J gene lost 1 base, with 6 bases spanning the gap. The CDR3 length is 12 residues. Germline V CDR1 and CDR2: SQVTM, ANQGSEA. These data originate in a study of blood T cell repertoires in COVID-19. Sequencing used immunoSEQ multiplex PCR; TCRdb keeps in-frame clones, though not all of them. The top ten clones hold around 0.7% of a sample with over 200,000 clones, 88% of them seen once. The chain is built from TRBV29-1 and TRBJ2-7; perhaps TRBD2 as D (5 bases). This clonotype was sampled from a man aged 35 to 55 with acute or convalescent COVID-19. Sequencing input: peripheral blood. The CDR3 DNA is TGCAGCGTTGAAACGGGATCCTACGAGCAGTACTTC. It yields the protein CSVETGSYEQYF.